A single sample is the source of the 21 T cell receptor beta chains below, sequenced in a study of T cell changes during pregnancy in multiple sclerosis. TCRdb keeps only in-frame clones here, not all; method: immunoSEQ multiplex PCR. Altogether about 60,000 clones are present, less than 95% being singletons, with the ten largest covering approximately 5.8%. The source was peripheral blood, collected in the third trimester of pregnancy. These receptors came from a female donor in good health, enrolled as a control in a pregnancy study.

The rearrangement uses TRBV18 and TRBJ1-1; 7 nucleotides line up with TRBD1. CDR3 length: 14 residues. Germline lookup yields CDR1 KGHSH and CDR2 LQKENI. The V and J ends lost 6 bases and 1 base, in that order; junction bases with no gene match: 5. For the CDR3, the DNA is TGTGCCAGCTCCCAGGGACAGAAGAACACTGAAGCTTTCTTT. Translation: CASSQGQKNTEAFF.

This rearrangement joins TRBV9 to TRBJ1-1; D is unresolved. Trimming cost V 1 base and J 4 bases, with 11 bases left between them. The CDR3 is 14 residues long. The V gene's germline CDR1 is SGDLS and CDR2 YYNGEE. DNA of the CDR3: TGTGCCAGCAGCGTAATGCGGGAGAGCACTGAAGCTTTCTTT. Amino acids: CASSVMRESTEAFF.

The V and J genes are TRBV5-6 and TRBJ2-7; the D is unclear. The V and J ends lost 0 bases and 3 bases respectively, with 10 bases between them. CDR3 length equals 14 residues. Germline values: CDR1 SGHDT, CDR2 YYEEEE. DNA for the CDR3: TGTGCCAGCAGCTTGGTCCAGACGGGCTACGAGCAGTACTTC. It translates to CASSLVQTGYEQYF.

V usage is TRBV6-1 and J usage is TRBJ2-1; 8 bases fit TRBD2. Germline values: CDR1 MNHNS, CDR2 SASEGT. The length of the CDR3 is 17 residues. With 1 base clipped from V and 7 bases from J, the junction kept 12 bases outside the gene matches. The CDR3 spells CASSEVYTGGPKNEQFF. The CDR3 DNA is TGTGCCAGCAGTGAAGTGTATACGGGAGGGCCTAAGAATGAGCAGTTCTTC.

Only a few counts were recorded for this clone. The chain carries TRBV10-3 and TRBJ1-1; D is uncertain. V lost 7 bases, J lost 1 base, and 16 bases lay in between. The CDR3 extends over 15 amino acids. Germline loops: CDR1 ENHRY, CDR2 SYGVKD. CDR3: CAITAGNRQNTEAFF. As DNA, the CDR3 is TGTGCCATCACGGCGGGAAATCGTCAGAACACTGAAGCTTTCTTT.

The chain carries TRBV19 and TRBJ2-5, with D possibly being TRBD2 (5 bases). Germline CDR1 LNHDA, CDR2 SQIVND (reference sequence). The CDR3 runs 13 residues. V was cut by 5 bases and J by 2 bases, with 9 bases left in between. Here the CDR3 reads CASSPRTQETQYF. The CDR3 nucleotides read TGTGCCAGTAGTCCCCGGACTCAAGAGACCCAGTACTTC.

CDR3 in DNA: TGTGCCAGCAGTCAGGACAGGGGGCTCTACGAGCAGTACTTC. Its protein is CASSQDRGLYEQYF. The rearrangement joins TRBV27 to TRBJ2-7; the match to TRBD1 covers 11 bases. Germline CDR1 MNHEY, CDR2 SMNVEV (reference sequence). The V gene end was trimmed by 5 bases and the J gene end by 3 bases; junction bases not matched to a gene: 3. This CDR3 has 14 residues.

V and J are TRBV19 and TRBJ2-3; no definite D call. CDR1 is LNHDA, CDR2 SQIVND, per germline (reference sequence). This CDR3 is built from 15 residues. V shed 3 bases and J shed 0 bases, with 10 bases lying between them. Here the CDR3 reads CASSIPGRSTDTQYF. The CDR3 DNA reads TGTGCCAGTAGTATCCCGGGTCGGAGCACAGATACGCAGTATTTT.

The chain carries TRBV9 and TRBJ2-3; weak D call: TRBD2 (5 bases). The V gene lost 3 bases and the J gene lost 2 bases, with 13 bases spanning the gap. CDR1 is SGDLS, CDR2 YYNGEE, per germline. The CDR3 sequence is 15 residues long. CDR3 coding DNA: TGTGCCAGCAGCGGCCGACTACCCGACACAGATACGCAGTATTTT. As protein: CASSGRLPDTDTQYF.

The rearrangement joins TRBV27 to TRBJ1-5, with D unclear. CDR3 length equals 14 residues. The germline gives CDR1 MNHEY, CDR2 SMNVEV (reference sequence). The V gene lost 3 bases and the J gene lost 4 bases, with 10 bases spanning the gap. Here the CDR3 reads CASSLGPTNQPQHF. The CDR3 nucleotides read TGTGCCAGCAGTTTGGGCCCCACAAATCAGCCCCAGCATTTT.

The chain is built from TRBV19 and TRBJ2-5; D perhaps matches TRBD2 (6 bases). There are 14 residues in the CDR3. CDR1 LNHDA and CDR2 SQIVND come from the germline V gene (reference sequence). The ends were cut back, 3 bases at V and 5 bases at J, with 13 bases in the middle. The CDR3 loop reads CASSIAGLMETQYF. CDR3 DNA sequence: TGTGCCAGTAGTATTGCGGGGTTGATGGAGACCCAGTACTTC.

The CDR3 bases are TGTGCCAGCAGATCACAGAACACCGGGGAGCTGTTTTTT. Its protein product is CASRSQNTGELFF. The rearrangement uses TRBV11-3 and TRBJ2-2, with unresolved D. V was shortened by 6 bases and J by 1 base, with 6 bases between the two germline ends. The CDR3 contains 13 residues. Germline values: CDR1 SGHNT, CDR2 YENEEA.

The chain carries TRBV18 and TRBJ2-1; 7 nucleotides align to TRBD2. Looked up from germline, CDR1 is KGHSH and CDR2 is LQKENI. The CDR3 consists of 15 residues. V was pared by 2 bases and J by 3 bases, with 4 bases of the junction left unmatched. This CDR3 reads CASSPKLADYNEQFF. CDR3 DNA sequence: TGTGCCAGCTCACCAAAGCTAGCGGACTACAATGAGCAGTTCTTC.

This chain links TRBV5-1 with TRBJ2-3; 14 bases align to TRBD2. This CDR3 region has 16 residues. V trimming: 3 bases; J trimming: 4 bases; junction bases outside the gene matches: 4. Germline V gene lookup returns CDR1 SGHRS and CDR2 YFSETQ. The CDR3 coding sequence is TGCGCCAGCAGCTCAGGACTAGCGGGAGGCCCAGATACGCAGTATTTT. This codes for CASSSGLAGGPDTQYF.

This clone appeared once. This sequence joins TRBV5-8 and TRBJ1-5; a possible D gene is TRBD1 (5 bases). Trimming removed 2 bases from V and 5 bases from J, with 8 bases in between. The germline V gene has CDR1 SGHTS and CDR2 YDEGEE. This CDR3 spans 13 amino acids. The CDR3 DNA is TGTGCCAGCAGCTTACCGGGGGATCAGCCCCAGCATTTT. This gives the protein CASSLPGDQPQHF.

This chain connects TRBV7-9 to TRBJ1-2, with a weak D call TRBD1 (5 bases). V lost 6 bases and J lost 7, with 9 bases in between. Germline-derived CDR1 and CDR2 are SEHNR and FQNEAQ (reference sequence). The CDR3 runs 11 residues. CDR3 bases: TGTGCCAGCAGTTCCGGGGGTGGCTACACCTTC. Its protein product is CASSSGGGYTF.

The genes are TRBV28 and TRBJ2-5, with 13 bases identical to TRBD2. The V gene end was trimmed by 0 bases and the J gene end by 1 base; junction bases not matched to a gene: 2. This CDR3 is built from 17 residues. Germline V gene sequence: CDR1 MDHEN, CDR2 SYDVKM. CDR3 sequence: CASSLWGTSGTQETQYF. The CDR3 coding sequence is TGTGCCAGCAGTTTATGGGGGACTAGCGGGACCCAAGAGACCCAGTACTTC.

The chain joins TRBV6-5 to TRBJ1-5; 9 bases match TRBD1. Germline CDR1 is MNHEY and CDR2 is SVGAGI. This CDR3 is built from 15 residues. Germline trimming cut 2 bases from V and 7 bases from J; bases unmatched to any gene: 6. The CDR3 region is CASSYGQGFRQPQHF. CDR3 DNA: TGTGCCAGCAGTTACGGACAGGGGTTTCGACAGCCCCAGCATTTT.

The CDR3 DNA reads as TGCGCCAGCAGCCAAGAGATATTCGCGCTAGCGGGGGGGCCGGATACGCAGTATTTT. Encoded protein: CASSQEIFALAGGPDTQYF. The chain links TRBV4-3 to TRBJ2-3, with 12 bases fitting TRBD2. The junction had 13 bases not matched to a gene; V was cut back by 0 bases and J by 6 bases. The CDR3 has 19 amino acids. Germline CDR1 reads LGHNA; CDR2 reads YSLEER.

The chain carries TRBV5-6 and TRBJ2-3, with 8 bases fitting TRBD2. V was pared by 0 bases and J by 6 bases, with 12 bases of the junction left unmatched. Looked up from germline, CDR1 is SGHDT and CDR2 is YYEEEE. CDR3 length: 17 residues. DNA for the CDR3: TGTGCCAGCAGCTTGGCCGGCCGCGGGGGGAGTGGGGATACGCAGTATTTT. This gives the protein CASSLAGRGGSGDTQYF.

This chain links TRBV21-1 with TRBJ2-5; the table names TRBD1, a call not compared with the DNA. TRBV21-1 is labeled a pseudogene. CDR3 length: 16 residues. The CDR3 loop reads CASSKSVRGARETQYF. The DNA of the CDR3 is TGTGCCAGCAGCAAAAGCGTCAGGGGAGCCAGAGAGACCCAGTACTTC.